This TCR beta chain was identified in a study of identical twins. V trimming: 6 bases; J trimming: 6 bases; junction bases outside the gene matches: 6. The CDR3 extends over 14 amino acids. General study results and limits: Compared with models, monozygotic twins showed more out-of-frame TCR alpha sharing. Out-of-frame alpha sequences common to twins exhibited a surplus of low generation probability.

In the case of this clonotype: The antigen is unknown.

MiXCR was run by TCRdb on the 5' RACE reads, yielding one entry per CDR3 protein. The sample gives 1.5 million to 2 million distinct CDR3 sequences, around a third of which show up once; about 0.3% is in the top ten. This chain links TRBV12-3 or TRBV12-4 with TRBJ2-4; 9 nucleotides agree with TRBD1. Specimen: cord blood. This sequence originates from a newborn girl in good health. The CDR3 spells CASRGTGSPNIQYF. In DNA, the CDR3 is TGTGCCAGCAGGGGGACAGGGTCACCAAACATTCAGTACTTC.